A single sample gave rise to the 31 T cell receptor beta chains below, sequenced in a study of low-dose radiotherapy and immunotherapy resistance in tumors. First-strand cDNA relied on TRAV- and TRBV-specific primers spanning alpha and beta chains. Amplification of TCRs used a constant-region primer and V-primer adapter for roughly 18 PCR cycles. TCRdb reanalysed the reads using MiXCR and keeps one entry per CDR3 protein. This sample has roughly 95,000 distinct CDR3 sequences, with about 20% found just once. Time point here: after trial treatment. Treatment in this sample: LDRT plus nivolumab, ipilimumab, low-dose cyclophosphamide and aspirin (RACIN trial). Sequencing used PBMCs, obtained after low-dose radiotherapy plus immunotherapy. Receptor source: a female donor with ovarian cancer.

This clonotype was counted ten times or more. The rearrangement links TRBV28 to TRBJ2-7; a possible D gene is TRBD2 (5 bases). The CDR3 covers 14 residues. Trimming stripped 7 bases from V and 6 bases from J, with 19 bases between. Germline CDR1 reads MDHEN; CDR2 reads SYDVKM. CDR3 amino acids: CASTTGLALTEQYF. The CDR3 region has the DNA TGTGCCAGCACCACGGGATTGGCGTTAACCGAGCAGTACTTC.

This clonotype was seen repeatedly, ten times or more. The V call is TRBV14, the J call TRBJ1-2; no firm D call. The length of the CDR3 is 16 residues. The V gene lost 0 bases and the J gene lost 5 bases, with 16 bases spanning the gap. Germline CDR1 and CDR2: SGHDN and FVKESK. This CDR3 reads CASSQEASPNRYGYTF. DNA for the CDR3: TGTGCCAGCAGCCAAGAAGCCTCCCCAAATCGTTATGGCTACACCTTC.

This clonotype was seen ten or more times. V is TRBV7-8 and J is TRBJ1-2; 7 nucleotides align to TRBD1. The CDR3 is 15 amino acids. Trimming at V came to 2 bases and at J to 7 bases, leaving 10 bases not matched to a gene. The V gene's germline CDR1 is SGHVS and CDR2 FQNEAQ. In DNA, the CDR3 is TGTGCCAGCAGCTTACGTACGACAGGGCGGGGTGGCTACACCTTC. Translating it yields CASSLRTTGRGGYTF. Looking up the rest from reference TRBV7-8 and TRBJ1-2 gives the full variable domain: GAGVSQSPRYKVAKRGQDVALRCDPISGHVSLFWYQQALGQGPEFLTYFQNEAQLDKSGLPSDRFFAERPEGSVSTLKIQRTQQEDSAVYLCASSLRTTGRGGYTFGSGTRLTVV.

This clonotype appeared a few times. A much larger clone is a single base away; this may be a read error. The chain couples TRBV7-3 to TRBJ2-2; tentative D call: TRBD1 (6 bases). Germline assignment: CDR1 SGHTA and CDR2 FQGTGA. The CDR3 length is 15 residues. The CDR3 sequence is CASSYRTDDTRELFF. The CDR3 nucleotides are TGTGCCAGCAGCTACCGGACAGACGACACCAGGGAGCTGTTTTTT.

A few counts support this clonotype. J is TRBJ2-5 and V is TRBV7-2; TRBD2 might be the D (6 bases). The CDR3 is 15 residues long. V lost 1 base, J lost 1 base, and 10 bases lay in between. Germline V lookup: CDR1 SGHTA, CDR2 FQGNSA. The CDR3 reads CASSLGRGLQETQYF. CDR3 nucleotide sequence: TGTGCCAGCAGCTTAGGGCGGGGACTCCAAGAGACCCAGTACTTC.

This clonotype was detected ten times or more. The chain recombines TRBV21-1 with TRBJ1-2. TRBV21-1 is reported as a pseudogene. This CDR3 is 15 amino acids long. CDR3 coding DNA: TGTGCCAGCAGCAAAGTTTGGTTCTCGGGTTATGGCTACACCTTC. It encodes CASSKVWFSGYGYTF.

This clonotype showed up many times. The chain joins TRBV12-3 or TRBV12-4 to TRBJ2-5; D gene unclear. Trimming stripped 6 bases from V and 4 bases from J, with 18 bases between. The CDR3 runs 15 residues. CDR3 nucleotide sequence: TGTGCCAGCAGCACCACCGGGCGAGATGGAGAGACCCAGTACTTC. Its protein product is CASSTTGRDGETQYF.

This clonotype was seen at least ten times. This sequence joins TRBV6-2 or TRBV6-3 and TRBJ2-7, with D unresolved. The V end was cut by 5 bases, the J end by 5 bases, with 28 bases between. Germline loops: CDR1 MNHEY, CDR2 SVGEGT. CDR3 length: 18 amino acids. CDR3 sequence reads: CASSPVGPGLGSSHEQYF. CDR3 coding DNA: TGTGCCAGCAGTCCCGTTGGACCGGGTTTGGGGTCATCTCACGAGCAGTACTTC.

This chain joins TRBV29-1 and TRBJ1-2; maybe TRBD1 (6 bases). Trimming removed 4 bases at V and 4 bases at J, with 19 bases between. CDR3 length: 15 amino acids. Germline-derived CDR1 and CDR2 are SQVTM and ANQGSEA. The CDR3 DNA follows: TGCAGCGTTGCTATTTCGGTGGGGGCGAGCTATGGCTACACCTTC. It is translated as CSVAISVGASYGYTF.

This clonotype came up many times. The chain joins TRBV5-1 to TRBJ2-3, with 7 bases aligning to TRBD2. V dropped 2 bases and J dropped 6; count of bases not matched to a gene: 12. The CDR3 runs to 16 residues. Germline values: CDR1 SGHRS, CDR2 YFSETQ. In nucleotides, the CDR3 is TGCGCCAGCAGCTTAAGAGGGAGGGCCCGAAGTGATACGCAGTATTTT. Protein sequence: CASSLRGRARSDTQYF.

The CDR3 reads CASSGGSGVLTDTQYF. CDR3 nucleotides: TGTGCCAGCAGTGGGGGCTCGGGGGTACTCACAGATACGCAGTATTTT. V is TRBV28 and J is TRBJ2-3; D is possibly TRBD1 or TRBD2 (6 bases each). The germline gives CDR1 MDHEN, CDR2 SYDVKM. Trimming cost V 5 bases and J 2 bases, with 17 bases left between them. This CDR3 has 16 amino acids.

This chain connects TRBV7-3 to TRBJ2-2, with 8 bases lining up with TRBD1. Germline-derived CDR1 and CDR2 are SGHTA and FQGTGA. The CDR3 totals 15 residues. The junction had 7 bases not matched to a gene; V was cut back by 5 bases and J by 5 bases. The CDR3 is CASSPTGGLTGELFF. Written as DNA, the CDR3 is TGTGCCAGCAGCCCCACAGGGGGTCTAACCGGGGAGCTGTTTTTT.

In this sample, this clonotype turned up many times. This chain links TRBV6-2 or TRBV6-3 with TRBJ2-2, with 7 positions matching TRBD2. The V gene's germline CDR1 is MNHEY and CDR2 SVGEGT. This CDR3 contains 12 residues. V was clipped by 6 bases and J by 11 bases; unmatched bases: 6. In DNA form, the CDR3 reads TGTGCCAGCAGGAGCGGGGACTACGAGCTGTTTTTT. Protein sequence: CASRSGDYELFF.

Points on this clonotype: Possible read error: a much larger clone is one base away. The chain links TRBV2 to TRBJ1-1; 10 bases are shared with TRBD1. Germline CDR1 and CDR2: SNHLY and FYNNEI. The CDR3 consists of 16 residues. J gave up 3 bases and V 7 bases, and 11 bases lay outside the gene matches. In DNA, the CDR3 is TGTGCCAGCATTACGGACAGGGGGTTTGGGGACACTGAAGCTTTCTTT. It is translated as CASITDRGFGDTEAFF.

This clonotype was observed at least ten times. This sequence joins TRBV7-2 and TRBJ1-1; unclear D gene. CDR3 size: 14 residues. Deletions cut 1 base from V and 0 bases from J, with 6 bases between. Germline V CDR1 and CDR2: SGHTA, FQGNSA. The CDR3 protein is CASSLVAMNTEAFF. In nucleotides, the CDR3 is TGTGCCAGCAGCTTAGTGGCGATGAACACTGAAGCTTTCTTT.

This clonotype was recorded at least ten times. The rearrangement joins TRBV6-2 or TRBV6-3 to TRBJ1-1; D gene uncertain. CDR3 length: 17 amino acids. Germline values: CDR1 MNHEY, CDR2 SVGEGT. Trimming removed 5 bases at V and 0 bases at J, with 19 bases between. CDR3 bases: TGTGCCAGCAGTACTGGAAGGTCAGGAATTATGAACACTGAAGCTTTCTTT. Its translation: CASSTGRSGIMNTEAFF.

The rearrangement uses TRBV19 and TRBJ2-1; TRBD2 agrees at 8 bases. Germline CDR1 is LNHDA and CDR2 is SQIVND (reference sequence). V gave up 3 bases and J gave up 0 bases; unmatched junction bases: 7. The CDR3 is made up of 17 amino acids. The CDR3 coding sequence is TGTGCCAGTAGTATCGGGTTAGCGGGAAGCTCCTACAATGAGCAGTTCTTC. Its translation: CASSIGLAGSSYNEQFF.

Comment on this clonotype: This sequence is one base from a far larger clone and is likely a read error. This chain connects TRBV26 to TRBJ1-5. TRBV26 is an annotated pseudogene. The CDR3 loop spans 12 amino acids. The CDR3 region is CASNSGDQPQHF. CDR3 DNA sequence: TGTGCCAGCAATTCAGGTGATCAGCCCCAGCATTTT.

This clonotype has a count of ten or more. The chain recombines TRBV12-3 or TRBV12-4 with TRBJ2-1; the D gene is possibly TRBD1 (5 bases). This CDR3 region has 12 residues. With 7 bases removed from V and 8 bases from J, the gap between germline ends came to 12 bases. This CDR3 is CASKKGLYEQFF. CDR3 nucleotides: TGTGCCAGCAAAAAGGGGCTCTATGAGCAGTTCTTC.

The V gene is TRBV20-1, the J gene TRBJ2-2; D uncertain. The V and J ends lost 1 base and 17 bases respectively, with 29 bases between them. CDR1 and CDR2 (germline): DFQATT, SNEGSKA (reference sequence). CDR3 length: 16 residues. CDR3: CSARAARSYGGLFFFF. CDR3 coding DNA: TGCAGTGCTAGAGCAGCCAGAAGCTACGGTGGGCTGTTTTTTTTTTTT.

This clonotype showed up many times. The rearrangement links TRBV28 to TRBJ1-5; the match to TRBD1 covers 9 bases. The V segment lost 5 bases and the J segment 6 bases; nucleotides outside the gene matches: 5. The CDR3 consists of 14 residues. Germline lookup yields CDR1 MDHEN and CDR2 SYDVKM. CDR3 loop: CASSTGGRSQPQHF. The CDR3 DNA follows: TGTGCCAGCAGTACAGGGGGCCGCTCTCAGCCCCAGCATTTT.

In this sample, this clonotype turned up a few times. This may be a read error: a much more frequent sequence differs by one nucleotide. The chain has TRBV4-3 and TRBJ2-1; TRBD2 matches at 12 bases. The CDR3 consists of 15 residues. The germline V gene encodes CDR1 LGHNA and CDR2 YSLEER. The CDR3 DNA follows: TGCGCCAGCAGCCAAGTGACTAGCGGGAGTCCTGAGCAGATCTTC. Amino acids: CASSQVTSGSPEQIF.

This clonotype was observed a handful of times. The rearrangement joins TRBV5-1 to TRBJ2-3; D is possibly TRBD2 (7 bases). Germline V CDR1 and CDR2: SGHRS, YFSETQ. Trimming cost V 4 bases and J 3 bases, with 18 bases left between them. The CDR3 has 16 residues. The CDR3 DNA follows: TGCGCCAGCAGCCTTTTTGGGGGGGCCGGGACAGATACGCAGTATTTT. Amino acid sequence: CASSLFGGAGTDTQYF.

This clonotype showed up many times. The rearrangement uses TRBV9 and TRBJ2-1; D may match TRBD1 or TRBD2 (5 bases each). The V end lost 4 bases, the J end lost 5 bases, and 16 bases lay between the germline ends. The germline V gene encodes CDR1 SGDLS and CDR2 YYNGEE. The CDR3 has 15 residues. The CDR3 DNA reads as TGTGCCAGCAGCTTCACTTCCGGGGCCAACAATGAGCAGTTCTTC. Translation gives CASSFTSGANNEQFF.

This clonotype came up many times. The V call is TRBV5-1, the J call TRBJ1-4; 8 nucleotides match TRBD1. The CDR3 totals 14 residues. V lost 0 bases, J lost 5 bases, and 0 bases stayed unmatched. Germline values: CDR1 SGHRS, CDR2 YFSETQ. DNA for the CDR3: TGCGCCAGCAGCTTGGACAGGGGGAATGAAAAACTGTTTTTT. Translated: CASSLDRGNEKLFF.

V gene TRBV28 combines with J gene TRBJ2-1; 11 bases are a match to TRBD2. Trimming at V came to 4 bases and at J to 6 bases, leaving 14 bases not matched to a gene. The CDR3 has 18 residues. CDR1 is MDHEN and CDR2 is SYDVKM in the germline V gene. CDR3 residues: CASSSLGLAGSTLNEQFF. The CDR3 DNA is TGTGCCAGCAGTTCCCTCGGACTAGCGGGCTCCACCCTCAATGAGCAGTTCTTC.

This clonotype has a count of ten or more. V and J are TRBV20-1 and TRBJ2-7; 9 bases match TRBD1. The CDR3 totals 14 residues. CDR1 DFQATT and CDR2 SNEGSKA come from the germline V gene (reference sequence). The V gene end was trimmed by 4 bases and the J gene end by 5 bases; junction bases not matched to a gene: 9. The CDR3: CSATSGTGMHEQYF. CDR3 in DNA: TGCAGTGCTACCTCCGGGACAGGGATGCACGAGCAGTACTTC.

The V call is TRBV11-3, the J call TRBJ2-7, with unresolved D. This CDR3 spans 13 amino acids. V was trimmed by 1 base and J by 5 bases, leaving 9 bases between them. CDR1 is SGHNT and CDR2 is YENEEA in the germline V gene. This CDR3 is CASSLVGSDEQYF. The CDR3 DNA reads TGTGCCAGCAGCTTAGTAGGGTCGGACGAGCAGTACTTC.

This clonotype was observed many times. The gene calls are TRBV11-3 and TRBJ2-1; 10 bases map to TRBD2. The CDR3 is 15 residues long. The germline CDR1 and CDR2 sequences are SGHNT and YENEEA. Trimming removed 2 bases from V and 4 bases from J; junction bases left unmatched: 2. CDR3 loop: CASSLIAGGYNEQFF. CDR3 bases: TGTGCCAGCAGCTTAATAGCGGGGGGTTACAATGAGCAGTTCTTC.

This chain links TRBV6-1 with TRBJ1-1; D is possibly TRBD1 (6 bases). The CDR3 sequence is 15 residues long. V lost 7 bases and J 5 bases, leaving 20 bases between the germline ends. Germline V lookup: CDR1 MNHNS, CDR2 SASEGT. The CDR3 DNA follows: TGTGCCAGCAACCACGAGGGGGGGCGCGTTACTGAAGCTTTCTTT. Encoded protein: CASNHEGGRVTEAFF.

A word on this clonotype: With a far larger clone one base away, a read error is the likely cause. The chain uses TRBV13 and TRBJ1-5, with TRBD1 matching over 10 bases. Germline V gives CDR1 PRHDT, CDR2 FYEKMQ (reference sequence). V shed 6 bases, J shed 5 bases, and the junction held 4 bases outside the gene matches. This CDR3 comprises 14 residues. In DNA form, the CDR3 reads TGTGCCAGCAGTATGACAGGGGGCCATCAGCCCCAGCATTTT. The encoded protein is CASSMTGGHQPQHF.